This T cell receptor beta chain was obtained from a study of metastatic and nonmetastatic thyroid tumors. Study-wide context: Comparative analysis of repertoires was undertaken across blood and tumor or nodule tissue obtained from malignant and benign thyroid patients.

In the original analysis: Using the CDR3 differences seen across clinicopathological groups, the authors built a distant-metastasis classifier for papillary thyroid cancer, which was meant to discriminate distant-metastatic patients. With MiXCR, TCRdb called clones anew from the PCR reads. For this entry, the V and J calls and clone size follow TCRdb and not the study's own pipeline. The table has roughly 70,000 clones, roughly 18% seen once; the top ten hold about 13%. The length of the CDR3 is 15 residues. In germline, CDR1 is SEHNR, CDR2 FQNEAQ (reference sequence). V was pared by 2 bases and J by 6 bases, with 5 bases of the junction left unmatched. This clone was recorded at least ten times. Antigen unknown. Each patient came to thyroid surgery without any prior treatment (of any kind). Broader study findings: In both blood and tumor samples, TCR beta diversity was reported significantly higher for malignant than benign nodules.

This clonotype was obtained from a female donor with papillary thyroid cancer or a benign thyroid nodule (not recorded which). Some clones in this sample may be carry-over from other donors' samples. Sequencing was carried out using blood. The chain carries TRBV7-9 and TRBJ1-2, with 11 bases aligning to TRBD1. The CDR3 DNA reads TGTGCCAGCAGCTTATTCTCGGACAGGGGGCATGGCTACACCTTC. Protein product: CASSLFSDRGHGYTF.